This T cell receptor (beta chain) was sequenced during a study of OX40 agonist ivuxolimab in advanced cancers. CDR1 and CDR2 (germline): MNHEY, SVGAGI. The V gene lost 6 bases and the J gene lost 0 bases, with 12 bases spanning the gap. CDR3 length equals 14 residues. Clones were read by immunoSEQ multiplex PCR, and TCRdb kept only the in-frame ones, dropping some. The sample has about 130,000 clones; under 95% are singletons. The sample was CD4+ or CD8+ T cells sorted from blood, taken in a trial of the OX40 agonist ivuxolimab. V and J are TRBV6-5 and TRBJ2-7; D ambiguous. The receptor was isolated from an adult with an advanced solid tumor such as melanoma, head and neck, liver or kidney cancer. In DNA form, the CDR3 reads TGTGCCAGCAGCCGTCATACGGGCTCCTACGAGCAGTACTTC. Translating gives CASSRHTGSYEQYF.